This TCR beta chain was recovered during a study of blood T cell repertoires in COVID-19. Study-wide context: From the United States, Italy and Spain came samples of acute and convalescent COVID-19. Sources were T cells, B-cell-depleted T cells, or PBMCs; the material itself was cDNA or gDNA.

Generated by immunoSEQ multiplex PCR, the TCRdb table keeps only in-frame clones and is missing some. The table has about 86,000 clones, approximately 79% seen once. The V segment lost 6 bases and the J segment 6 bases; nucleotides outside the gene matches: 9. The CDR3 totals 15 residues. Germline V gene sequence: CDR1 SEHNR, CDR2 FQNEAQ (reference sequence). This clone was picked up a small number of times. What was sequenced was peripheral blood. This TCR derives from a man aged 65-85 years with acute or convalescent COVID-19. The V call is TRBV7-9, the J call TRBJ2-3; 10 nucleotides agree with TRBD2. The CDR3 loop reads CASRPSGGDADTQYF. CDR3 nucleotide sequence: TGTGCCAGCAGACCGAGCGGGGGGGATGCGGATACGCAGTATTTT.